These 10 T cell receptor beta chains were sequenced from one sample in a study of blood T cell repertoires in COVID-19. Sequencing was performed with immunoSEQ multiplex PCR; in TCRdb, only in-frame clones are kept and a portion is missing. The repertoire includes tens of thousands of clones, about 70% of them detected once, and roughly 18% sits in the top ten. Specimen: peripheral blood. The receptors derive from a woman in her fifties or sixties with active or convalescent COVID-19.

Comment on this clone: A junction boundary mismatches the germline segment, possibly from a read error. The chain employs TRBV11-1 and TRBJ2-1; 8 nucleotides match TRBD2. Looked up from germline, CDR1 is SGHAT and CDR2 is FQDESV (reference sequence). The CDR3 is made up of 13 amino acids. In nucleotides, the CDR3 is TGTGCCACCAGCGGGAGAGATTACAATGAGCAGTTCTTC. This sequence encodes CATSGRDYNEQFF.

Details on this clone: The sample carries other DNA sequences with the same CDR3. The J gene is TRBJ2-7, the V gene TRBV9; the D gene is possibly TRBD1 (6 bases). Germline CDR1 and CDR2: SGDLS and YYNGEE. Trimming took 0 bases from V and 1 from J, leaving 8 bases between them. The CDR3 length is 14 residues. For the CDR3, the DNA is TGTGCCAGCAGCGTAGAGGGGGAGTCCTACGAGCAGTACTTC. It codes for CASSVEGESYEQYF.

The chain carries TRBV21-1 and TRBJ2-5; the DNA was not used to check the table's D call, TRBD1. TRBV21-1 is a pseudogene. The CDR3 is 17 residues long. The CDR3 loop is CASSSRGGQPLQETQYF. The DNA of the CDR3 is TGTGCCAGCAGCTCGCGTGGGGGACAGCCTCTCCAAGAGACCCAGTACTTC.

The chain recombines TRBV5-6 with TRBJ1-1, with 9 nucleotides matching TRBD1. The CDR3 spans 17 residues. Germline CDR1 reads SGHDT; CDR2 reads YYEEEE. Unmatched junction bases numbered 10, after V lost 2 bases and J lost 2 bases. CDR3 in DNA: TGTGCCAGCAGCTTACGGGGGGGACAGGGAATAAACACTGAAGCTTTCTTT. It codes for CASSLRGGQGINTEAFF. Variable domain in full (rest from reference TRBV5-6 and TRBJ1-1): DAGVTQSPTHLIKTRGQQVTLRCSPKSGHDTVSWYQQALGQGPQFIFQYYEEEERQRGNFPDRFSGHQFPNYSSELNVNALLLGDSALYLCASSLRGGQGINTEAFFGQGTRLTVV.

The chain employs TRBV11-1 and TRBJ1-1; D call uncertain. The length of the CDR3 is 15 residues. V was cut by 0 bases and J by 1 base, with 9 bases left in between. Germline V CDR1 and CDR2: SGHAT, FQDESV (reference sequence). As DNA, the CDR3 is TGTGCCAGCAGCTTAGCTCGTCAGAAGAACACTGAAGCTTTCTTT. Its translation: CASSLARQKNTEAFF.

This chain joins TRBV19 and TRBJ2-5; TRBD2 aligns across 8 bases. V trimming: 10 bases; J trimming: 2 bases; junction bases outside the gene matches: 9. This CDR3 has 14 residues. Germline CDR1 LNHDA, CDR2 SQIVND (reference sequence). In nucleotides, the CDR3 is TGTGCCACCAGAGGAGCGGGAGTACAAGAGACCCAGTACTTC. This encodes CATRGAGVQETQYF.

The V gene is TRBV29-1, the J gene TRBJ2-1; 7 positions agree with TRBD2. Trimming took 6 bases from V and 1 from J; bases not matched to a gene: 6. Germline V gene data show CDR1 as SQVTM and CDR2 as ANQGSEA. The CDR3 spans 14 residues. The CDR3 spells CSVKVGGSYNEQFF. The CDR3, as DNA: TGCAGCGTGAAGGTGGGAGGGTCCTACAATGAGCAGTTCTTC.

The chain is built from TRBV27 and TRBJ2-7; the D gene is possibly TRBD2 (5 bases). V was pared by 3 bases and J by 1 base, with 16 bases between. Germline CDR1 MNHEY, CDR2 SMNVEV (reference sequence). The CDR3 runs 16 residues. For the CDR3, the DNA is TGTGCCAGCAGTTTTTCCCTAGCTGACATTTCCTACGAGCAGTACTTC. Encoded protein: CASSFSLADISYEQYF.

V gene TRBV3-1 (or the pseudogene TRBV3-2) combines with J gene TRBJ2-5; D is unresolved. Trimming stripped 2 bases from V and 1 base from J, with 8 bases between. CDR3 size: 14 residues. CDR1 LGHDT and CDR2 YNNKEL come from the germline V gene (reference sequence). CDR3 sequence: CASSQNAGQETQYF. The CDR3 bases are TGTGCCAGCAGCCAAAATGCCGGCCAAGAGACCCAGTACTTC.

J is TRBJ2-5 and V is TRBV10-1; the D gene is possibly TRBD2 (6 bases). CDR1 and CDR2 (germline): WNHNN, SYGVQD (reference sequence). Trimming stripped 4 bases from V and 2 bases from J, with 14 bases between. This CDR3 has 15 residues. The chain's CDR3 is CASSVRPGLQETQYF. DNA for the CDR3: TGCGCCAGCAGTGTGAGACCGGGACTGCAAGAGACCCAGTACTTC.